This T cell receptor beta chain appears in the sequencing data of a study of radiation and T cells in renal cell carcinoma. Findings of the study overall: Top tumor clonotypes rose in blood 2 weeks post-radiation, then contracted.

The protocol was immunoSEQ multiplex PCR, while the TCRdb copy is restricted to in-frame clones and leaves out a portion. Of about 120,000 clones detected, 81% appear once; the ten largest clones hold 5.8%. Regarding time point: blood 2 weeks post-SBRT. Treatment indicated: 15 Gy SBRT to primary tumor, nephrectomy 4 weeks later. In this sample, this clone turned up a few times. Its specificity is not known. The receptor's source is a man aged 45-65 years with renal cell carcinoma. This specimen consisted of blood, obtained from a patient whose treatment included radiotherapy and nephrectomy.

CDR3 amino acids: CASSVGGPIQGGYTF. CDR3 nucleotide sequence: TGTGCCAGCAGCGTAGGCGGGCCAATCCAGGGAGGCTACACCTTC. The chain employs TRBV9 and TRBJ1-2; the D gene is possibly TRBD1 (5 bases). This CDR3 region has 15 residues. V was pared by 0 bases and J by 8 bases, with 17 bases between. Germline V gene data show CDR1 as SGDLS and CDR2 as YYNGEE.